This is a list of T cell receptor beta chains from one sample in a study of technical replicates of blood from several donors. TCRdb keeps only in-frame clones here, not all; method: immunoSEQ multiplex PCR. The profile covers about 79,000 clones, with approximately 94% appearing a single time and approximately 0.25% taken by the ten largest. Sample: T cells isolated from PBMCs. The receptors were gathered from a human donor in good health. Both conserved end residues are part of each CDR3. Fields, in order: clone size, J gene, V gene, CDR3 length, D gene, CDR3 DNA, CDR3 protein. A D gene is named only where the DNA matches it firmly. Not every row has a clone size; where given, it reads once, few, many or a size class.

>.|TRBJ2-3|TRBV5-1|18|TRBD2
TGCGCCAGCAGCTTGTTGGATGGGGCCGGGGGGAGCACAGATACGCAGTATTTT
CASSLLDGAGGSTDTQYF
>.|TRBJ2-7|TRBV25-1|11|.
TGTGCCAGCAGTGATTACTACGAGCAGTACTTC
CASSDYYEQYF
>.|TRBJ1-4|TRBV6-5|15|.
TGTGCCAGCAGTAAATCAGGGATCACTAATGAAAAACTGTTTTTT
CASSKSGITNEKLFF
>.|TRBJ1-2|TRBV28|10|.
TGTGCCAGCAGCTCGTATGGCTACACCTTC
CASSSYGYTF
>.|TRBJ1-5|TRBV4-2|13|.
TGTGCCAGCAGCCAAGCGGTCAATCAGCCCCAGCATTTT
CASSQAVNQPQHF
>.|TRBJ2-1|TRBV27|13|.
TGTGCCAGCAGTTTTGAGCCGAACAATGAGCAGTTCTTC
CASSFEPNNEQFF
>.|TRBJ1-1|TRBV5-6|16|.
TGTGCCAGCAGCTTGTTTAAAGACTTTATGAACACTGAAGCTTTCTTT
CASSLFKDFMNTEAFF
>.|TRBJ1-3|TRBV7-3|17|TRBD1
TGTGCCAGCAGCTTCTTAAGACAGGGGGCGACTGGAAACACCATATATTTT
CASSFLRQGATGNTIYF
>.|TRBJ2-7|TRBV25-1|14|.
TGTGCCAGCAGTGAATACGACAGCTCCTACGAGCAGTACTTC
CASSEYDSSYEQYF
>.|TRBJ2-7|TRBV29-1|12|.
TGCAGCGTGGGACGACAGGGAGGCGAGCAGTACTTC
CSVGRQGGEQYF
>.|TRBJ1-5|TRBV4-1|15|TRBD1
TGCGCCAGCAGCCTTGCGGACAGGGAGAATCAGCCCCAGCATTTT
CASSLADRENQPQHF
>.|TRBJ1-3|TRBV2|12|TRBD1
TGTGCCAGCAGGGACAGGGCAGACACCATATATTTT
CASRDRADTIYF
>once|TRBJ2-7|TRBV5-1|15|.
TGCGCCAGCAGCCCCAGTGGGACAAGCCATTACGAGCAGTACTTC
CASSPSGTSHYEQYF
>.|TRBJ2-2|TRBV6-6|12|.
TGTGCCAGCTTGGGGGGTACCGGGGAGCTGTTTTTT
CASLGGTGELFF
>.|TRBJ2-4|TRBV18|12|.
TGTGCCAGCTCACTACTCCAGGGCTACGCGTACTTC
CASSLLQGYAYF
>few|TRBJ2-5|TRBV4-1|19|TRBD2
TGCGCCAGCAGCCAAGTGGAGTCACTAGCGGGGGGGTACCAAGAGACCCAGTACTTC
CASSQVESLAGGYQETQYF
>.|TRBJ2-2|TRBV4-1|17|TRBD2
TGCGCCAGCAGCCAAGATCACCTAGCGGCTGGCACCGGGGAGCTGTTTTTT
CASSQDHLAAGTGELFF
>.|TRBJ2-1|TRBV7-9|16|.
TGTGCCAGCAGCCCCACAGGGTTCCGGGTTTACAATGAGCAGTTCTTC
CASSPTGFRVYNEQFF